This TCR beta chain derives from a study of T-cell reconstitution after alpha-beta-depleted transplantation in children. Per germline, CDR1 SNHLY and CDR2 FYNNEI. This CDR3 is 14 amino acids long. The V gene lost 2 bases and the J gene lost 4 bases, with 11 bases spanning the gap. Construction of the TCRbeta library involved unique molecular identifiers. Each CDR3 protein is one row after TCRdb ran MiXCR on the PCR reads. The sample consists of 450,000 to 500,000 distinct CDR3 sequences, 12% of them appearing once. The J gene is TRBJ1-2, the V gene TRBV2; D not resolved. The clonotype comes from a human donor who donated a stem cell graft to a child with combined immunodeficiency. Sample: PBMCs from the stem cell graft donor, taken from the stem cell graft. CDR3 region: CASSEHGLGYGYTF. The CDR3 DNA follows: TGTGCCAGCAGTGAACACGGGTTGGGCTATGGCTACACCTTC.